Listed below are T cell receptor beta chains from one sample, sequenced in a study of CD8 T cells in Susac syndrome. TCRdb used MiXCR to reprocess the immunoSEQ multiplex PCR reads, holding one entry per CDR3 protein. There are 150,000 to 250,000 distinct CDR3 sequences in the sample; more than 90% occur only once, and 0.093% lies in the top ten. Source material: CD4+ T cells from PBMCs. The receptors shown here come from a human donor with multiple sclerosis. The CDR3 runs from the conserved cysteine through the conserved F or W.

j_call v_call cdr3_aa
TRBJ2-1 TRBV19 CASGSGYNEQFF
TRBJ2-1 TRBV14 CASSHPGLAGGGSYNEQFF
TRBJ2-7 TRBV24-1 CATSDLGQGDEQYF
TRBJ2-7 TRBV5-1 CASSLKSDRDEQYF
TRBJ2-1 TRBV19 CASSIASGGPYEQFF
TRBJ2-1 TRBV30 CAWSDLWSPNYNEQFF
TRBJ2-7 TRBV9 CASSIPLGEQYF
TRBJ2-7 TRBV20-1 CSARDRRGAYEQYF
TRBJ2-6 TRBV29-1 CSVFFGDHSGANVLTF
TRBJ2-5 TRBV20-1 CSATGDRGLQETQYF
TRBJ1-1 TRBV18 CASSPARGVNTEAFF
TRBJ2-2 TRBV3-1 CASSQDTSGATGELFF
TRBJ2-7 TRBV20-1 CSAREQGARYEQYF
TRBJ2-5 TRBV6-2/TRBV6-3 CASSYSWTGVSKTQYF
TRBJ2-7 TRBV14 CASSQGLPGPYEQYF
TRBJ2-5 TRBV5-1 CASRAMVYETQYF
TRBJ1-1 TRBV3-1 CASSQQQNTEAFF
TRBJ1-1 TRBV19 CASLGQWNTEAFF
TRBJ2-1 TRBV5-4 CASSRGRGSYNEQFF
TRBJ1-2 TRBV12-3/TRBV12-4 CASSIQGDSYGYTF
TRBJ2-1 TRBV24-1 CATSGASGSTEQFF
TRBJ1-2 TRBV9 CASSGIGQRENYGYTF
TRBJ2-3 TRBV6-2/TRBV6-3 CATEGLLTDTQYF
TRBJ1-5 TRBV18 CASSPSDVGNQPQHF
TRBJ1-6 TRBV2 CASGWGGNSPLHF
TRBJ2-1 TRBV9 CASSAVQGASNYEQFF
TRBJ2-6 TRBV9 CASSPGGIEANVLTF
TRBJ2-3 TRBV29-1 CSVALAGGDTQYF
TRBJ2-7 TRBV20-1 CSATTPENSYEQYF
TRBJ2-5 TRBV9 CASSNRDYVQGTQYF
TRBJ2-5 TRBV2 CASMEEGIQETQYF
TRBJ1-5 TRBV30 CAWSKGGASNQPQHF
TRBJ2-5 TRBV12-3/TRBV12-4 CASSLGQHRFQYF
TRBJ2-5 TRBV27 CASSLSRGTETQYF
TRBJ2-1 TRBV7-9 CASSSGLAGGPWNEQFF
TRBJ2-5 TRBV20-1 CSARPPQETQYF
TRBJ1-1 TRBV12-3/TRBV12-4 CASRQGSTEAFF
TRBJ1-6 TRBV20-1 CSAPSGTGSGSPLHF
TRBJ2-5 TRBV5-1 CASSFSGVEETQYF
TRBJ2-7 TRBV20-1 CSASGLASYEQYF
TRBJ2-7 TRBV5-1 CASSPPDRDYEQYF
TRBJ1-5 TRBV12-3/TRBV12-4 CASSLTGTPTPQHF
TRBJ1-1 TRBV29-1 CSVGQGVYTEAFF
TRBJ1-2 TRBV20-1 CSARMAELHGYTF
TRBJ2-1 TRBV30 CAWSQGQRGYNEQFF
TRBJ2-1 TRBV29-1 CSVSASNHNEQFF
TRBJ2-1 TRBV12-5 CASGLVLGGENEQFF
TRBJ1-2 TRBV5-1 CASRQTDYGYTF
TRBJ2-7 TRBV18 CASSPKTGKFYEQYF
TRBJ2-7 TRBV11-2 CASSLFSLGAVYEQYF
TRBJ2-3 TRBV4-2 CASSQEGLAGADTQYF
TRBJ2-2 TRBV20-1 CSYRSGITGELFF
TRBJ2-2 TRBV27 CASGTSGRAVGELFF